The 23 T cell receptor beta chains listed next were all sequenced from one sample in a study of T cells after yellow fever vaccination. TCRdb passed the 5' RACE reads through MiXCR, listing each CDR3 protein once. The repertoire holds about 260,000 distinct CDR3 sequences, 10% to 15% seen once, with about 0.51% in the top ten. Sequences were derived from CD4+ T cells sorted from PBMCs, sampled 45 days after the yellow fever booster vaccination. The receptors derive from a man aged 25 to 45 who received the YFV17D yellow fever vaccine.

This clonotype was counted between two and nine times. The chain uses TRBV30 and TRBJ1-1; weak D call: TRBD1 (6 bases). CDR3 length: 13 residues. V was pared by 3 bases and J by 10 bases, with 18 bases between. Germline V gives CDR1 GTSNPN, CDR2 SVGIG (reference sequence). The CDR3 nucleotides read TGTGCCTGGAGGCAAGGGGGGCTTAGGCGAGCTTTCTTT. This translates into CAWRQGGLRRAFF.

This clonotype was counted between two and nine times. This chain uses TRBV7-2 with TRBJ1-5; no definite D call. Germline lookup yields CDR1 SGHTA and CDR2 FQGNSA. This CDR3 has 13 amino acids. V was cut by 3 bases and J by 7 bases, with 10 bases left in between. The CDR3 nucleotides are TGTGCCAGCAGCTTGGCATTTCGACAGCCCCAGCATTTT. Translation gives CASSLAFRQPQHF.

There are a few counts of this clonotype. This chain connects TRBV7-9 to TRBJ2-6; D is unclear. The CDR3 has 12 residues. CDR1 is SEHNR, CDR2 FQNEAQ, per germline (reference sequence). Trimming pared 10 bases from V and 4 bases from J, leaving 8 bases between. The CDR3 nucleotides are TGTGCCATCCTTGGGGGGGCCAACGTCCTGACTTTC. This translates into CAILGGANVLTF.

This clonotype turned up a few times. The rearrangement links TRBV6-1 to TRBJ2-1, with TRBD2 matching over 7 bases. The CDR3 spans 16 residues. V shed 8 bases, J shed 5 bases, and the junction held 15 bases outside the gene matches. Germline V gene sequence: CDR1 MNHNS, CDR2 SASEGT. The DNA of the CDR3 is TGTGCCAGCCGGGGATGGGGGGGACTACAAAACAATGAGCAGTTCTTC. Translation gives CASRGWGGLQNNEQFF.

The CDR3 here is CASSIDGTGAYNEQFF. CDR3 DNA: TGTGCCAGCAGCATTGATGGGACAGGGGCCTACAATGAGCAGTTCTTC. The chain joins TRBV12-3 or TRBV12-4 to TRBJ2-1, with TRBD1 matching over 10 bases. CDR3 length equals 16 residues. V was pared by 6 bases and J by 2 bases, with 7 bases of the junction left unmatched.

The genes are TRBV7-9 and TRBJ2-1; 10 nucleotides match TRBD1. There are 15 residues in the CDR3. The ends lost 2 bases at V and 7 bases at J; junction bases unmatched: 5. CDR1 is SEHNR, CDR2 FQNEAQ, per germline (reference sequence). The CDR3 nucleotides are TGTGCCAGCAGCTTAATAGGACAGGGGGGGAATGAGCAGTTCTTC. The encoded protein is CASSLIGQGGNEQFF.

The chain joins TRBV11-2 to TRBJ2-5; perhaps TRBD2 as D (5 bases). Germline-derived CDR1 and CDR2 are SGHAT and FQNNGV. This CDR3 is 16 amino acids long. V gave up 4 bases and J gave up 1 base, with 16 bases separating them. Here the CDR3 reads CASSSLGLGVQETQYF. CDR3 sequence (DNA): TGTGCCAGCAGCTCGCTTGGGCTCGGGGTCCAAGAGACCCAGTACTTC.

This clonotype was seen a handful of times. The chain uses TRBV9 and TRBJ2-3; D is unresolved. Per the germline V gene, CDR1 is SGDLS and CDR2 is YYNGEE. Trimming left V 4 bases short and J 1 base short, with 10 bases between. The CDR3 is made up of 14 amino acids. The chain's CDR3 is CASSPRDGTDTQYF. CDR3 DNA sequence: TGTGCCAGCAGCCCTCGTGACGGCACAGATACGCAGTATTTT.

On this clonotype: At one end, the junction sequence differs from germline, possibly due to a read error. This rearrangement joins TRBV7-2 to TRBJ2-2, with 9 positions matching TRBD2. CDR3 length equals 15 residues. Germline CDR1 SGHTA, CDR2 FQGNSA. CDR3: CAGSPGLALTGELFF. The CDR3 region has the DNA TGTGCCGGCAGCCCGGGACTAGCTCTCACCGGGGAGCTGTTTTTT.

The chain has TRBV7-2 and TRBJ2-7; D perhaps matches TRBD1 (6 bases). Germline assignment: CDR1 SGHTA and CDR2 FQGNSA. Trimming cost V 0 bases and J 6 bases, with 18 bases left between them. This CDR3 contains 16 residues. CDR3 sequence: CASSLAGTPGDSEQYF. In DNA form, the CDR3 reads TGTGCCAGCAGCTTAGCGGGGACACCTGGGGATTCCGAGCAGTACTTC.

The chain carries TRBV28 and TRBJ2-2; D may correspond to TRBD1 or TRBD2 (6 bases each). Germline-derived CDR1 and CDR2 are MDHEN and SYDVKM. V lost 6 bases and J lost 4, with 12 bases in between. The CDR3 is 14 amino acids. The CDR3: CASRAGHRTGELFF. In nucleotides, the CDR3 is TGTGCCAGCAGGGCGGGACACCGCACCGGGGAGCTGTTTTTT.

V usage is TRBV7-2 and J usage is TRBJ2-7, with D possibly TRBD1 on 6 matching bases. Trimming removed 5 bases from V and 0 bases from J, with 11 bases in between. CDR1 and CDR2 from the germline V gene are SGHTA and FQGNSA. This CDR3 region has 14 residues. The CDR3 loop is CASSPDSSSYEQYF. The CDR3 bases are TGTGCCAGCAGCCCGGACAGTTCCTCCTACGAGCAGTACTTC.

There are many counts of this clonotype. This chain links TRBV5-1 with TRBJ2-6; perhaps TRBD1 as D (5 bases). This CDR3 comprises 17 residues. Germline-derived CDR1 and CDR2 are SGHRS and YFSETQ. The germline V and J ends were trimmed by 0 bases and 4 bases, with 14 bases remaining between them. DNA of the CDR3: TGCGCCAGCAGCTTGGTTGGGGCAGGGATCGGGGCCAACGTCCTGACTTTC. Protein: CASSLVGAGIGANVLTF. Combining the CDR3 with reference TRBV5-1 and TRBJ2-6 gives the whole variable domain KAGVTQTPRYLIKTRGQQVTLSCSPISGHRSVSWYQQTPGQGLQFLFEYFSETQRNKGNFPGRFSGRQFSNSRSEMNVSTLELGDSALYLCASSLVGAGIGANVLTFGAGSRLTVL.

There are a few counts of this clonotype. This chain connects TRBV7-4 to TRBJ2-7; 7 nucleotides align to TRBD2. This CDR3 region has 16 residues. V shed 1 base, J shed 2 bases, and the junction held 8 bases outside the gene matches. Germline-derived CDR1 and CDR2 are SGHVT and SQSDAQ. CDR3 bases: TGTGCCAGCAGCTTAGGTTCTCCTAGCGGAGCCTACGAGCAGTACTTC. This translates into CASSLGSPSGAYEQYF.

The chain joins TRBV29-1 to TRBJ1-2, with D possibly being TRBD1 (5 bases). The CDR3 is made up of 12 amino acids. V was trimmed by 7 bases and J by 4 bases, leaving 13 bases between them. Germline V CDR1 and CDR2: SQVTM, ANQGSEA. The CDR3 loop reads CSESQGAYGYTF. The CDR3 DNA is TGCAGCGAATCCCAGGGAGCCTATGGCTACACCTTC.

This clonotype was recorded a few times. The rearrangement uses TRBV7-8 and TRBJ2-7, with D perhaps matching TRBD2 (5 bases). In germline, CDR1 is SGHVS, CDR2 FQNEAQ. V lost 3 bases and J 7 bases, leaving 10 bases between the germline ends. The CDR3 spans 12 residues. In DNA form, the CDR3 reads TGTGCCAGCAGCTTCCGCCCGGGGGAGCAGTACTTC. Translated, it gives CASSFRPGEQYF.

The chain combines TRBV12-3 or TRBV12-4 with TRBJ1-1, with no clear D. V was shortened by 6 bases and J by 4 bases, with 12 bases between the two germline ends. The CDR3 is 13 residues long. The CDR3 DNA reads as TGTGCCAGCAGACTCCACAGCGTCACTGAAGCTTTCTTT. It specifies CASRLHSVTEAFF.

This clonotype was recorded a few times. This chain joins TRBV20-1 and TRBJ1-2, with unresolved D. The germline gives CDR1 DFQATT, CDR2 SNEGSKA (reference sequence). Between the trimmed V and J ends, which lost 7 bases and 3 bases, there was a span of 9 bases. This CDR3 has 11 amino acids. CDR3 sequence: CSVRPDYGYTF. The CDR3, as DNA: TGCAGTGTTAGGCCGGACTATGGCTACACCTTC.

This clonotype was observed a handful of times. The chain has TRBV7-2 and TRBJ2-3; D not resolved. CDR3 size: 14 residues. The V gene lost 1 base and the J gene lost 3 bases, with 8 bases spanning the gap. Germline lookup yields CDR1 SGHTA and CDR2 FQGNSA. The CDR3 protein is CASSLVPDTDTQYF. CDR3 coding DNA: TGTGCCAGCAGCTTAGTCCCGGATACAGATACGCAGTATTTT.

DNA for the CDR3: TGTGCCAGCAGTGAATATAAGACTAGCTCGCAGTTCTTC. Translation gives CASSEYKTSSQFF. The chain carries TRBV25-1 and TRBJ2-1; TRBD2 aligns across 7 bases. Per germline, CDR1 MGHDK and CDR2 SYGVNS. The junction had 5 bases not matched to a gene; V was cut back by 0 bases and J by 12 bases. The CDR3 runs to 13 residues.

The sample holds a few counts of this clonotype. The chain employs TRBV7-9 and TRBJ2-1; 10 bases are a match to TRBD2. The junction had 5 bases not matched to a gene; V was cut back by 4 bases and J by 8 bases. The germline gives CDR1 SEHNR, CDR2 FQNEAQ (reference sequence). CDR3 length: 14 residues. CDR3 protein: CASSSQREGDEQFF. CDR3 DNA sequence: TGTGCCAGCAGCTCCCAGCGGGAGGGAGATGAGCAGTTCTTC. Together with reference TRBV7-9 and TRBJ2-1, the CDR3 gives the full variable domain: DTGVSQNPRHKITKRGQNVTFRCDPISEHNRLYWYRQTLGQGPEFLTYFQNEAQLEKSRLLSDRFSAERPKGSFSTLEIQRTEQGDSAMYLCASSSQREGDEQFFGPGTRLTVL.

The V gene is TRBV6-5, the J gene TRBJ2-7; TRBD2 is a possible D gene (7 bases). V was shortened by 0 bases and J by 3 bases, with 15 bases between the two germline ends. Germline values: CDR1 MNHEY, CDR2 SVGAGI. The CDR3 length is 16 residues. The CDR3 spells CASSYSTWGGVYEQYF. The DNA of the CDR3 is TGTGCCAGCAGTTACTCGACGTGGGGGGGCGTCTACGAGCAGTACTTC.

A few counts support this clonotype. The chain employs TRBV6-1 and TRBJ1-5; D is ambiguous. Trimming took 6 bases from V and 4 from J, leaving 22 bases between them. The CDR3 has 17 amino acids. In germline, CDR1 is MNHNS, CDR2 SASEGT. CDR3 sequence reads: CASSTLAGGGPNQPQHF. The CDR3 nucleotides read TGTGCCAGCAGCACATTAGCGGGCGGTGGGCCTAATCAGCCCCAGCATTTT.